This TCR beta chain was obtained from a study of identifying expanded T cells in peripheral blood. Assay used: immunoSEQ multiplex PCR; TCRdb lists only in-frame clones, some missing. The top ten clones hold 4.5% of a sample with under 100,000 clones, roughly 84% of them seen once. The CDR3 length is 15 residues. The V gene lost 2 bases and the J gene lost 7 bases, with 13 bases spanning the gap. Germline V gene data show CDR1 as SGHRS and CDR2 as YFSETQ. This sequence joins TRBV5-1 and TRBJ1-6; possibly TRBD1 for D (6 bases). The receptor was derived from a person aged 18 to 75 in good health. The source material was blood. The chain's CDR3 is CASSFQGMGNSPLHF. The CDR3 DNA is TGCGCCAGCAGCTTTCAGGGGATGGGCAATTCACCCCTCCACTTT.